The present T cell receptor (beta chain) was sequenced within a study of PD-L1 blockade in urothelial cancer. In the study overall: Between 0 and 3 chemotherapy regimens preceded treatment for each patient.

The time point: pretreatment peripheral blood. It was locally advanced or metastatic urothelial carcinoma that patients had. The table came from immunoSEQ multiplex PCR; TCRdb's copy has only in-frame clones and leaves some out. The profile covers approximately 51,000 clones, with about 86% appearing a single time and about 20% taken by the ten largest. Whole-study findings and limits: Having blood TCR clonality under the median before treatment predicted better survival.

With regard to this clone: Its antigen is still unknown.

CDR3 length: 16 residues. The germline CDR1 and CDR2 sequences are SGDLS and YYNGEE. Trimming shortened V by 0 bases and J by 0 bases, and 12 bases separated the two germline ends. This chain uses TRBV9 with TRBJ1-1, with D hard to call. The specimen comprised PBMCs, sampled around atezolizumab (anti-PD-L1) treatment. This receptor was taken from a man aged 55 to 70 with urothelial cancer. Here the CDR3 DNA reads TGTGCCAGCAGCGTAGGGGGAGGCAGAGTGAACACTGAAGCTTTCTTT. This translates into CASSVGGGRVNTEAFF.